A single sample gave rise to the 10 T cell receptor beta chains below, sequenced in a study of OX40 agonist ivuxolimab in advanced cancers. Using immunoSEQ multiplex PCR, the repertoire was profiled, and TCRdb retains in-frame clones only, with some absent. The repertoire holds roughly 48,000 clones, with about 83% as singletons. The source was CD4+ or CD8+ T cells sorted from blood, collected in a trial of the OX40 agonist ivuxolimab. The receptors shown here come from an adult with an advanced solid tumor such as melanoma, head and neck, liver or kidney cancer.

The chain couples TRBV30 to TRBJ2-7; 8 bases align to TRBD2. The V gene's germline CDR1 is GTSNPN and CDR2 SVGIG (reference sequence). The CDR3 has 14 amino acids. The J segment lost 1 base and the V segment lost 2 bases, leaving 4 bases of the junction unmatched. The CDR3 sequence is CAWSRGGISYEQYF. CDR3 DNA sequence: TGTGCCTGGAGTCGGGGGGGCATATCCTACGAGCAGTACTTC.

The chain joins TRBV19 to TRBJ1-4; TRBD1 agrees at 9 bases. V lost 5 bases to trimming and J lost 6 bases; unmatched junction nucleotides: 4. The CDR3 has 14 amino acids. The germline gives CDR1 LNHDA, CDR2 SQIVND (reference sequence). The CDR3 is CASSGDRVDEKLFF. The CDR3 DNA follows: TGTGCCAGTAGTGGGGACAGGGTTGATGAAAAACTGTTTTTT.

This sequence joins TRBV19 and TRBJ2-1, with D possibly being TRBD2 (6 bases). The ends were cut back, 7 bases at V and 6 bases at J, with 19 bases in the middle. Looked up from germline, CDR1 is LNHDA and CDR2 is SQIVND (reference sequence). The CDR3 is 15 amino acids. DNA of the CDR3: TGTGCCAGTACTCTAGGGAATCTGGGGGGCAATGAGCAGTTCTTC. Translating gives CASTLGNLGGNEQFF.

The rearrangement joins TRBV27 to TRBJ2-4; TRBD2 agrees at 7 bases. Germline assignment: CDR1 MNHEY and CDR2 SMNVEV (reference sequence). This CDR3 has 13 amino acids. The trim removed 5 bases at V and 7 bases at J, leaving 5 bases unmatched. CDR3 sequence: CASSLGLENIQYF. DNA of the CDR3: TGTGCCAGCAGTCTAGGACTAGAGAACATTCAGTACTTC.

This clone was detected once. This chain joins TRBV18 and TRBJ1-2, with 9 bases matching TRBD1. V dropped 3 bases and J dropped 6; count of bases not matched to a gene: 5. This CDR3 has 14 residues. The germline V gene has CDR1 KGHSH and CDR2 LQKENI. Here the CDR3 DNA reads TGTGCCAGCTCACCGACAGGGGGAGAGAATGGCTACACCTTC. Its translation: CASSPTGGENGYTF.

Note on this clone: The same CDR3 is also encoded by other DNA sequences in this sample. The chain carries TRBV5-1 and TRBJ1-1, with TRBD1 matching 9 bases. The V segment lost 0 bases and the J segment 6 bases; nucleotides outside the gene matches: 3. The CDR3 covers 14 residues. Germline V gene data show CDR1 as SGHRS and CDR2 as YFSETQ. The CDR3 is CASSLGQGDAEAFF. CDR3 bases: TGCGCCAGCAGCTTGGGACAGGGGGACGCTGAAGCTTTCTTT. The complete variable domain, with remaining parts taken from reference TRBV5-1 and TRBJ1-1, reads KAGVTQTPRYLIKTRGQQVTLSCSPISGHRSVSWYQQTPGQGLQFLFEYFSETQRNKGNFPGRFSGRQFSNSRSEMNVSTLELGDSALYLCASSLGQGDAEAFFGQGTRLTVV.

The genes are TRBV18 and TRBJ2-5; D may be TRBD1 (5 bases). Gene TRBJ2-7 matches the end of the DNA better, so the J call may be wrong. The CDR3 runs to 15 residues. Germline CDR1 and CDR2: KGHSH and LQKENI. This CDR3 is CASSLGDLSIYEQYF. The CDR3 nucleotides read TGTGCCAGCTCCCTAGGGGATCTCTCGATCTACGAGCAGTACTTC.

The chain links TRBV5-8 to TRBJ2-5; D uncertain. CDR1 and CDR2 from the germline V gene are SGHTS and YDEGEE. CDR3 length equals 13 residues. Trimming stripped 0 bases from V and 5 bases from J, with 8 bases between. CDR3 nucleotides: TGTGCCAGCAGCTTGGTCGGAGTGGAGACCCAGTACTTC. Its translation is CASSLVGVETQYF. Variable domain in full (rest from reference TRBV5-8 and TRBJ2-5): EAGVTQSPTHLIKTRGQQATLRCSPISGHTSVYWYQQALGLGLQFLLWYDEGEERNRGNFPPRFSGRQFPNYSSELNVNALELEDSALYLCASSLVGVETQYFGPGTRLLVL.

The CDR3 protein is CASTLTGTGDNEQFF. The CDR3 nucleotides are TGTGCCAGCACACTCACCGGGACAGGTGACAATGAGCAGTTCTTC. This chain connects TRBV9 to TRBJ2-1; TRBD1 agrees at 8 bases. V was pared by 6 bases and J by 5 bases, with 10 bases of the junction left unmatched. Germline values: CDR1 SGDLS, CDR2 YYNGEE. The CDR3 loop spans 15 amino acids.

The chain recombines TRBV7-6 with TRBJ1-4; tentatively, D is TRBD1 (5 bases). In germline, CDR1 is SGHVS, CDR2 FNYEAQ. Between the trimmed V and J ends, which lost 3 bases and 8 bases, there was a span of 16 bases. The CDR3 totals 15 residues. CDR3 loop: CASSFTAGVGEKLFF. Here the CDR3 DNA reads TGTGCCAGCAGCTTCACGGCGGGGGTAGGGGAAAAACTGTTTTTT.